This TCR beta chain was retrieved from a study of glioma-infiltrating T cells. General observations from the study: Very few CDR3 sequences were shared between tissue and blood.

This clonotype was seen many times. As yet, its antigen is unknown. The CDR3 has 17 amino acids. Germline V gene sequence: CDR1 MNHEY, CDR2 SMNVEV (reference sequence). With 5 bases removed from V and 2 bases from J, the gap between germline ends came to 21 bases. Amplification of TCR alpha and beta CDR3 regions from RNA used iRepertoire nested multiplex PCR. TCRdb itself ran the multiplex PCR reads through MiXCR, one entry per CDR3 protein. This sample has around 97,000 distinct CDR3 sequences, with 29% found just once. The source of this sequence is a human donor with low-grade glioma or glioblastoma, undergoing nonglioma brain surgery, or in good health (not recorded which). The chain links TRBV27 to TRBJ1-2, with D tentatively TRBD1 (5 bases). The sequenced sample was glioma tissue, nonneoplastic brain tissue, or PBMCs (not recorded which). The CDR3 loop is CASSLKPGPLANYGYTF. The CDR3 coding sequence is TGTGCCAGCAGTCTGAAACCGGGACCCCTAGCCAACTATGGCTACACCTTC.